This T cell receptor (beta chain) was found in a study of cytomegalovirus exposure and HLA in healthy donors (dated by TCRdb to 2016 to 2017). Turning to the overall study: In an earlier analysis of several hundred of the donors, 276 Gb of sequence data and some 120 million unique TCR beta sequences from about 179 million T cells were reported. An early release that covered 500 to 800 HLA-typed donors contained about 300 gigabases of sequencing data and 65 million to 100 million unique TCR sequences. Among the roughly 400 genotyped donors, approximately 82% belonged to the genetic ancestry cluster associated with self-reported Caucasian donors. The study was designed to test whether signatures of past pathogen exposure could be identified by cataloging public T cell receptors. The T cell repertoires of roughly 660 subjects were profiled by immunosequencing and related to cytomegalovirus serostatus. Besides the first cohort of roughly 700 subjects, a separate validation cohort made up of roughly 130 different subjects was used. To predict cytomegalovirus infection status, the study brought together high-throughput TCR immunosequencing, statistical association of individual TCRs with disease status, and machine learning. A later analysis re-analyzed previously published TCR beta repertoires from roughly 690 donors and added high-resolution HLA genotyping to study TCR occurrence patterns. Rather than drawing on any new phenotypic data, the later analysis identified candidate immune exposures from TCR beta sequences and the way those sequences occurred across donors. In an earlier analysis of 587 of the donors, high-throughput TCR beta sequencing was used to judge whether each TCR beta V gene segment behaved as functional or pseudogenic. Donor age, sex, ethnicity and CMV serostatus were compiled alongside the repertoire data. In a later genetic analysis, genome-wide SNP genotypes for 398 of the 666 donors were used, and that subset was treated as a discovery cohort. All discovery cohort repertoires had been generated on a single sequencing platform. Both class I and class II loci were covered by HLA typing, at four-digit resolution. The number of donors typed differed by locus, with roughly 629-640 for A, B, C, DRB1 and DQB1, over 500 for DQA1, about 610 for DPA1, and around 450 for DPB1. Because of strong linkage in the cohort, 5 or 6 DR-DQ haplotypes were treated as single units for association and clustering. Among 300 to 500 genotyped donors of the cohort, an average of about 220,000 unique TCR beta nucleotide sequences was sequenced per donor, of which 15% to 20% were non-productive.

Comments on this clone: Its antigen remains undetermined. One base away there is no much larger clone; base qualities are not given.

The research as a whole found: In vitro tests confirmed that a few of the cytomegalovirus-associated TCR beta chains recognize cytomegalovirus antigens. Because the 87-base-pair reads could not distinguish some IMGT-functional V segments, including TRBV6-2 and TRBV6-3, those segments were excluded. A total of roughly 160 TCR beta chains were listed by the study as associated with cytomegalovirus. The authors suggested that the approach could potentially be extended to other disease states and immunological phenotypes. While some public TCRs were present in many individuals, most TCR sequences turned up only very rarely across donors. Compared with the 666-donor mean, donors in an Asian-associated ancestry cluster had fewer N-insertions in productive TCRs, according to a later genetic analysis. A further reported finding was that TCR beta sequences accurately predicted the HLA-A and HLA-B alleles for most subjects in the first cohort. In a later analysis, HLA-associated TCR beta chains showed more clonal expansion and lower generation probabilities than non-associated chains that were equally common. At a false discovery rate of 0.05, a later analysis linked 16,000 or so TCR beta sequences to specific HLA alleles. In this cohort, only TCR beta chains were sequenced, and detectable features were limited by the absence of alpha or paired-chain data. In a later analysis, the rate of TCR association differed among HLA loci, with DRB1 alleles having the most associated TCRs and HLA-C alleles having the fewest. In an earlier analysis of some 640 of the donors, most TCR beta V segments were observed in productive rearrangements about 90% or about 30% of the time, broadly matching IMGT annotations. Immune exposure information for the cohort was limited to CMV serostatus. Seventeen rarely observed V segments, including chromosome 9 orphons, were excluded from the earlier analysis of several hundred of the donors because counts were too low. When HLA alleles, especially DR and DQ, strongly co-occurred, attributing TCR associations to individual alleles was difficult. According to a later analysis, parvovirus B19, influenza, CMV and Epstein-Barr virus appeared linked to several top co-occurrence clusters. Most CMV-associated TCR beta chains appeared to be HLA-restricted in a later analysis, and the HLA associations seemed to be driven largely by CMV exposure. Correlated functional status among segregating V segments might be attributable to linkage disequilibrium, but an unknown experimental factor could not be ruled out. Because some donors lacked HLA typing at each locus, the association tests relied only on the typed subset. The presence/absence analyses assumed that sequencing depth was roughly uniform across donors, and that assumption may not be true. In a later genetic analysis, a missense DCLRE1C variant was associated with V-gene and J-gene trimming of TCR beta chains, and the association was replicated in an independent cohort. A cluster of highly shared sequence variants was judged likely to represent a technical artifact of the sequencing pipeline. The classifier was reported to diagnose cytomegalovirus status with high specificity and sensitivity in both the original cohort and the validation cohort.

Including cysteine and phenylalanine, the CDR3 has 15 amino acids. The entry retains the CDR3 DNA only, 45 bases that are in frame from base 1. V has 4 bases trimmed and J has 5 bases trimmed; junction bases matching no gene number 7. The germline V gene sets CDR1 to SGDLS and CDR2 to YYNGEE. Libraries were built with the immunoSEQ multiplex PCR assay. The multiplex PCR relied on a mix of 60 forward primers for TCR Vbeta segments and 13 reverse primers for TCR Jbeta segments. The CDR3 region of rearranged TCR beta genes was amplified from genomic DNA with a multiplex PCR assay. Amplified TCR beta libraries were sequenced as 87-base-pair reads on the Illumina HiSeq System. From the authors' description of their analysis: Across the 500 to 750 repertoires, a later analysis counted 80 million or so unique TCR beta chains, around 10 million of which were shared by at least two donors. Raw reads were error-corrected and collapsed into unique sequences by a nearest-neighbor algorithm in which closely related sequences were merged to remove PCR and sequencing errors. To assign V, D and J gene segments, CDR3 sequences were aligned to IMGT reference sequences. For a sequence to be retained, a match of at least six nucleotides was required to both a V gene segment and a J gene segment. A rearrangement was called productive if the CDR3 had no stop codons and remained in frame with V and J, and every other rearrangement was called non-productive. Following IMGT convention, CDR3 was defined as the stretch from the second conserved V-encoded cysteine to the conserved J-encoded phenylalanine. The earlier analysis of roughly 590 of the donors excluded sequences that lacked an unambiguous match to a single V gene segment. An earlier analysis of 550 to 650 of the donors classified V segments as functional when productive rearrangements were above 56.7% and as segregating when the standard deviation between donors was above 5%. A statistical classification framework was developed to diagnose cytomegalovirus status using the catalog of TCR beta chain sequences. In a later analysis, V and J genes were assigned by comparing TCR nucleotide sequences against IMGT/GENE-DB human TR gene sequences. In a later analysis, CDR3 sequences and most-parsimonious VDJ recombination scenarios were assigned using the TCRdist pipeline. In a later analysis, each TCR beta chain was defined by its CDR3 amino acid sequence together with its V-gene family, and reads without a unique V-gene family were excluded. In a later analysis, 450 to 600 highly shared, low-generation-probability nucleotide sequences were removed to address suspected cross-contamination and a sequencing artifact. For each public chain, a later analysis derived a clonal expansion index from normalized ranks of inferred template counts within each repertoire. In a later analysis, generation probabilities were computed using a VDJ recombination model fitted to out-of-frame rearrangements, and the results were checked against IGoR. A later analysis scored TCR-TCR, TCR-HLA and TCR-CMV co-occurrence with hypergeometric tests, applying a repertoire-size bias correction to TCR pairs. In a later analysis, false discovery rates were estimated by permuting HLA or CMV assignments 20 times. In a later analysis, co-occurring TCRs were grouped with DBSCAN, and TCRdist sequence similarity was added when clustering was performed within HLA-allele-positive subsets. Co-occurrence clustering excluded repertoires with fewer than 30,000 or more than 120,000 public chains, plus five with anomalous nucleotide sharing. Entries here come from immuneACCESS through TCRdb and include only in-frame sequences with V and J called. Some clones fail to appear in such tables; in the studies checked, an unresolved V gene covers under half of the shortfall, and the cause of the remainder is unknown. That table gives V, J and clone size, and the DNA gave D and trimming. Present in this sample are 200,000 to 250,000 clones, more than 75% of which were seen just once. About 1.2% of the sample comes from the top ten.

The cohort consisted of 670 or so healthy bone marrow donors. At the time of sampling, all cohort members were nominally healthy, though unrecorded immune exposures were likely present. Of the 600 or so cohort members, about 290 had a positive CMV serostatus and about 360 had a negative one, while no CMV serostatus was recorded for the donor. Each donor provided a peripheral blood sample, and peripheral blood mononuclear cells were used for TCR beta sequencing. Genomic DNA extraction from the blood cell samples was performed with the Qiagen DNeasy Blood Extraction Kit. The sequence derives from a human donor in good health. The sequence joins TRBV9 to TRBJ1-4, with 8 middle bases fitting TRBD1. The sequenced sample was PBMCs. Read as DNA, the sequence is TGTGCCAGCAGCTTGCAGACAGGGGAAAATGAAAAACTGTTTTTT. The resulting protein is CASSLQTGENEKLFF.